This T cell receptor beta chain was sequenced for a study of T cell changes during pregnancy in multiple sclerosis (dated by TCRdb to between 2019 and 2020). Describing the broader study: The study examined how the T cell repertoire changed over the course of pregnancy in women with multiple sclerosis.

Between the V and J ends, shortened by 4 bases and 13 bases respectively, the junction contains 21 bases. Inclusive of the bounding cysteine and phenylalanine, the CDR3 is 15 residues long. The DNA shown is the 45-base CDR3, in frame from base 1. CDR1 and CDR2 (SGHNT, YYREEE) derive from the germline V gene (reference sequence). Library preparation used the immunoSEQ multiplex PCR assay. The immuneACCESS repertoire file appears here via TCRdb, limited to in-frame rearrangements. These files lack a portion of the clones; in checked studies, under half of the deficit traces to unresolved V genes, and the cause of the others is not known. The table for this sample lists about 77,000 clones; around 89% of them were counted only once. 1.5% to 2% of the sample comes from the top ten. As for this clone: Its antigen target is currently unknown. No base-level quality is on record; no much larger clone is a single base apart.

The chain joins TRBV5-4 to TRBJ1-6; the D gene is possibly TRBD1, with 5 bases matching. The input for sequencing was peripheral blood, taken before pregnancy. The receptor was isolated from a female donor with multiple sclerosis, enrolled in a pregnancy study. The sequenced DNA: TGTGCCAGCAGCCCCGGTGGGACGGTGCGGGAGCCCCTCCACTTT. This gives the protein CASSPGGTVREPLHF.